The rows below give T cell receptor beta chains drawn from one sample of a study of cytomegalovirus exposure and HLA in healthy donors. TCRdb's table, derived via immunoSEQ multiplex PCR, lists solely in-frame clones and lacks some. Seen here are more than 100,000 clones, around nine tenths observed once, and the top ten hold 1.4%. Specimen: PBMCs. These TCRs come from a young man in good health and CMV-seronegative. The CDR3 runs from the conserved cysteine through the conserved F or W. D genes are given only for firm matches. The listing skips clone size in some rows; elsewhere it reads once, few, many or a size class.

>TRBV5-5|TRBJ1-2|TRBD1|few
TGTGCCAGCAGCTTGGCCTCAGACAGGGGGTATGGCTACACCTTC
CASSLASDRGYGYTF
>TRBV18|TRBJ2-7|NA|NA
TGTGCCAGCTCACCACCATCGGGGAAGGGCGAGCAGTACTTC
CASSPPSGKGEQYF
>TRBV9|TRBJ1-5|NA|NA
TGTGCCAGCAGCGTCCGGGACAACGAGCCCCAGCATTTT
CASSVRDNEPQHF
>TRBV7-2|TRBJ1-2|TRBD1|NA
TGTGCCAGCAGCTTAGCGGGACAGAACTATGGCTACACCTTC
CASSLAGQNYGYTF
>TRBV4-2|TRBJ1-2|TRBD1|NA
TGTGCCAGCAGCCCCTCGTACAGGGGGCAGACTAACTATGGCTACACCTTC
CASSPSYRGQTNYGYTF
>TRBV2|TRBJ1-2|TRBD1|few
TGTGCCGGAAGGGGACAGTACTATGGCTACACCTTC
CAGRGQYYGYTF
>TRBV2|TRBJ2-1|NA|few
TGTGCCAGAGGAGTGACAGGCAATGAGCAGTTCTTC
CARGVTGNEQFF
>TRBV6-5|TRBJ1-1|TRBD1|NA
TGTGCCAGCAGTTTATCACTCCTTAAAGGGGGCGCTGGGGCTTTCTTT
CASSLSLLKGGAGAFF
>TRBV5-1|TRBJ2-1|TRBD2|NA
TGCGCCAGCAGCTTAGTAGCGGGAGGAGGGGACAATGAGCAGTTCTTC
CASSLVAGGGDNEQFF
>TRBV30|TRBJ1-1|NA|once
TGTGCCTGGACCAGGATGATGAACACTGAAGCTTTCTTT
CAWTRMMNTEAFF
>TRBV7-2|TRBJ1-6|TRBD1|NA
TGTGCCAGCAGCTTAGGGTCAGGGGGTATCTCACCCCTCCACTTT
CASSLGSGGISPLHF
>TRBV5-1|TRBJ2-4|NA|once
TGCGCCAGTAACGAAGGACTCGCCAAAAACATTCAGTACTTC
CASNEGLAKNIQYF
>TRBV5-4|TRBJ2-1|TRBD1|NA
TGTGCCAGCAGCCTGCGGACAGGGGGCTCTACGGGTGAGCAGTTCTTC
CASSLRTGGSTGEQFF
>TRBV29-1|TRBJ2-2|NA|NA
TGCAGCGCCCGAGGCGACGGGGAGCTGTTTTTT
CSARGDGELFF
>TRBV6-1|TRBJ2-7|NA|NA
TGTGCCAGCAGTGCAATTCGGGGGTTTGGGTCTTACGAGCAGTACTTC
CASSAIRGFGSYEQYF